Shown below are 24 T cell receptor beta chains from a single sample sequenced in a study of PD-1 and CTLA-4 blockade in melanoma. Profiled with immunoSEQ multiplex PCR; TCRdb holds only in-frame clones, not every one. The repertoire holds approximately 17,000 clones, with roughly two thirds as singletons. The specimen comprised CD8+ T cells from peripheral blood, sampled before anti-PD-1 treatment. These receptors came from a human donor with melanoma.

This clone has a single count. This chain connects TRBV4-1 to TRBJ1-4; D uncertain. The germline CDR1 and CDR2 sequences are MGHRA and YSYEKL. The CDR3 totals 15 residues. Trimming left V 3 bases short and J 8 bases short, with 16 bases between. As DNA, the CDR3 is TGCGCCAGCAGCCAGCCGGACGGCGGAGGGGAAAAACTGTTTTTT. Residues: CASSQPDGGGEKLFF.

This clone was seen a handful of times. This sequence joins TRBV14 and TRBJ2-7, with D uncertain. Germline CDR1 and CDR2: SGHDN and FVKESK. The CDR3 length is 14 residues. V shed 6 bases and J shed 2 bases, with 14 bases lying between them. Here the CDR3 reads CASSAGSRTYEQYF. The CDR3 DNA sequence: TGTGCCAGCAGTGCCGGGTCGCGAACCTACGAGCAGTACTTC.

This chain connects TRBV12-3 or TRBV12-4 to TRBJ2-1, with D unresolved. The germline V and J ends were trimmed by 4 bases and 6 bases, with 7 bases remaining between them. This CDR3 has 12 residues. The DNA of the CDR3 is TGTGCCAGCAGTTCTCCTGGCAATGAGCAGTTCTTC. It is translated as CASSSPGNEQFF.

The rearrangement uses TRBV28 and TRBJ2-7, with TRBD1 identical over 9 bases. Germline V gene lookup returns CDR1 MDHEN and CDR2 SYDVKM. J lost 5 bases, V lost 4 bases, and 9 bases had no gene match. CDR3 size: 15 residues. Here the CDR3 DNA reads TGTGCCAGCAGTTCCCCGGGACAGGGTAGGAACGAGCAGTACTTC. It codes for CASSSPGQGRNEQYF.

The chain has TRBV30 and TRBJ1-2; TRBD1 might be the D (5 bases). CDR1 is GTSNPN and CDR2 is SVGIG in the germline V gene (reference sequence). The germline V and J ends were trimmed by 1 base and 0 bases, with 12 bases remaining between them. CDR3 length equals 15 residues. DNA for the CDR3: TGTGCCTGGAGTGGAACAGGCCCTACTAACTATGGCTACACCTTC. Translated: CAWSGTGPTNYGYTF.

The chain joins TRBV11-3 to TRBJ2-7; 10 bases align to TRBD1. This CDR3 spans 17 amino acids. Germline-derived CDR1 and CDR2 are SGHNT and YENEEA. J gave up 3 bases and V 5 bases, and 13 bases lay outside the gene matches. CDR3 in DNA: TGTGCCAGCAGCCCTCCCCGCGGACAGGGGGTCCTCTACGAGCAGTACTTC. Its protein is CASSPPRGQGVLYEQYF.

The chain links TRBV5-5 to TRBJ1-5, with D possibly matching TRBD1 (6 bases). Between the trimmed V and J ends, which lost 0 bases and 6 bases, there was a span of 13 bases. Per the germline V gene, CDR1 is SGHKS and CDR2 is YYEKEE (reference sequence). This CDR3 has 15 residues. CDR3 sequence: CASSLEGGLSQPQHF. CDR3 nucleotides: TGTGCCAGCAGCTTGGAAGGGGGGTTAAGTCAGCCCCAGCATTTT.

The chain combines TRBV30 with TRBJ1-1; D is uncertain. The V end was cut by 5 bases, the J end by 0 bases, with 10 bases between. The CDR3 runs 13 residues. Germline CDR1 is GTSNPN and CDR2 is SVGIG (reference sequence). CDR3 in amino acids: CAWGFSMNTEAFF. In nucleotides, the CDR3 is TGTGCCTGGGGCTTCAGCATGAACACTGAAGCTTTCTTT.

The chain is built from TRBV12-3 or TRBV12-4 and TRBJ1-2; D remains unclear. This CDR3 is built from 12 residues. Trimming stripped 5 bases from V and 0 bases from J, with 4 bases between. In DNA form, the CDR3 reads TGTGCCAGCAGTCAATCTAACTATGGCTACACCTTC. It specifies CASSQSNYGYTF.

The CDR3 protein is CASSPSYLQVYGYTF. The CDR3 coding sequence is TGTGCCAGTAGTCCTTCCTACTTACAGGTTTATGGCTACACCTTC. The V call is TRBV19, the J call TRBJ1-2; the D gene is possibly TRBD1 (5 bases). Per germline, CDR1 LNHDA and CDR2 SQIVND (reference sequence). V was pared by 5 bases and J by 5 bases, with 18 bases between. The CDR3 loop spans 15 amino acids.

This clone was counted only a few times. The rearrangement links TRBV7-9 to TRBJ1-2; D remains ambiguous. Germline values: CDR1 SEHNR, CDR2 FQNEAQ (reference sequence). V lost 5 bases, J lost 6 bases, and 25 bases lay in between. The CDR3 totals 17 residues. DNA of the CDR3: TGTGCCAGCAGCCGCACGGGAGAGAGGGAGTCCGGGAATGGCTACACCTTC. Protein sequence: CASSRTGERESGNGYTF.

V usage is TRBV14 and J usage is TRBJ1-5; 8 bases align to TRBD1. The CDR3 spans 13 residues. With 3 bases clipped from V and 7 bases from J, the junction kept 2 bases outside the gene matches. Germline V CDR1 and CDR2: SGHDN, FVKESK. CDR3 in amino acids: CASSQAGGQPQHF. In DNA form, the CDR3 reads TGTGCCAGCAGCCAGGCAGGGGGCCAGCCCCAGCATTTT.

V gene TRBV7-8 combines with J gene TRBJ1-1; D call uncertain. The length of the CDR3 is 15 residues. Looked up from germline, CDR1 is SGHVS and CDR2 is FQNEAQ. The V and J ends lost 5 bases and 4 bases respectively, with 17 bases between them. The CDR3 DNA reads as TGTGCCAGCAGCAGAGGACGCGTGGAAACCACTGAAGCTTTCTTT. Residues: CASSRGRVETTEAFF.

The genes are TRBV4-1 and TRBJ2-1; 8 nucleotides align to TRBD2. Per the germline V gene, CDR1 is MGHRA and CDR2 is YSYEKL. There are 16 residues in the CDR3. V trimming: 0 bases; J trimming: 5 bases; junction bases outside the gene matches: 6. In DNA, the CDR3 is TGCGCCAGCAGCCAAGAATCAGCGGGAGTGAACAATGAGCAGTTCTTC. Translating gives CASSQESAGVNNEQFF.

The sample holds one count of this clone. This chain uses TRBV30 with TRBJ1-1; the match to TRBD1 covers 9 bases. The length of the CDR3 is 18 residues. Germline V gene sequence: CDR1 GTSNPN, CDR2 SVGIG (reference sequence). V gave up 0 bases and J gave up 4 bases; unmatched junction bases: 15. In nucleotides, the CDR3 is TGTGCCTGGAGTGTACCCGGACAGGGGTTTTTGGGGACCACTGAAGCTTTCTTT. It translates to CAWSVPGQGFLGTTEAFF.

This chain joins TRBV5-1 and TRBJ1-5, with D unresolved. V lost 0 bases and J 4 bases, leaving 5 bases between the germline ends. There are 13 residues in the CDR3. Germline V gene lookup returns CDR1 SGHRS and CDR2 YFSETQ. The CDR3 sequence: CASSLGLNQPQHF. As DNA, the CDR3 is TGCGCCAGCAGCTTGGGGCTAAATCAGCCCCAGCATTTT.

This chain joins TRBV5-1 and TRBJ2-5, with no clear D. V lost 5 bases, J lost 5 bases, and 7 bases lay in between. CDR1 SGHRS and CDR2 YFSETQ come from the germline V gene. The CDR3 is 11 residues long. The CDR3 bases are TGCGCCAGCAGGGTCTCGGAGACCCAGTACTTC. Residues: CASRVSETQYF.

The V gene is TRBV30, the J gene TRBJ1-3; D ambiguous. Trimming pared 4 bases from V and 9 bases from J, leaving 13 bases between. CDR1 and CDR2 (germline): GTSNPN, SVGIG (reference sequence). The CDR3 covers 12 residues. In DNA, the CDR3 is TGTGCCTGGAATAGGCAGACGAGCACCATATATTTT. It translates to CAWNRQTSTIYF.

The chain couples TRBV29-1 to TRBJ1-2, with a weak D call TRBD1 (5 bases). CDR3 length: 13 residues. V shed 6 bases and J shed 2 bases, with 13 bases lying between them. Germline lookup yields CDR1 SQVTM and CDR2 ANQGSEA. The CDR3 reads CSVTGEGNYGYTF. DNA for the CDR3: TGCAGCGTGACGGGGGAGGGGAACTATGGCTACACCTTC. The full variable domain, with the rest looked up from reference TRBV29-1 and TRBJ1-2, is SAVISQKPSRDICQRGTSLTIQCQVDSQVTMMFWYRQQPGQSLTLIATANQGSEATYESGFVIDKFPISRPNLTFSTLTVSNMSPEDSSIYLCSVTGEGNYGYTFGSGTRLTVV.

This clone was picked up a small number of times. The CDR3 here is CASSVGQTAEAFF. CDR3 DNA: TGCGCCAGCAGCGTCGGTCAGACGGCTGAAGCTTTCTTT. V gene TRBV5-1 combines with J gene TRBJ1-1, with D uncertain. Germline CDR1 reads SGHRS; CDR2 reads YFSETQ. V dropped 4 bases and J dropped 6 bases, with 13 bases sitting between them. The length of the CDR3 is 13 residues.

The rearrangement joins TRBV7-9 to TRBJ1-5; no reliable D call. This CDR3 has 14 residues. The germline V gene encodes CDR1 SEHNR and CDR2 FQNEAQ (reference sequence). V lost 4 bases and J 3 bases, leaving 10 bases between the germline ends. CDR3 region: CASSSGRANQPQHF. DNA of the CDR3: TGTGCCAGCAGCTCTGGACGGGCCAATCAGCCCCAGCATTTT.

In its sample, this clone was seen once. The chain is built from TRBV9 and TRBJ2-7; D gene uncertain. Germline V gene data show CDR1 as SGDLS and CDR2 as YYNGEE. Trimming cost V 0 bases and J 2 bases, with 9 bases left between them. The CDR3 sequence is 14 residues long. The CDR3 reads CASSVGDGTYEQYF. CDR3 nucleotides: TGTGCCAGCAGCGTAGGAGACGGAACCTACGAGCAGTACTTC.

The chain recombines TRBV7-8 with TRBJ2-1; 8 nucleotides agree with TRBD1. Germline-derived CDR1 and CDR2 are SGHVS and FQNEAQ. With V trimmed by 1 base and J by 0 bases, 8 bases remained unmatched. The CDR3 spans 18 residues. CDR3 loop: CASSLGVHRGSSYNEQFF. CDR3 nucleotide sequence: TGTGCCAGCAGCTTAGGGGTACACAGGGGGAGCTCCTACAATGAGCAGTTCTTC. The whole variable domain, remainder taken from reference TRBV7-8 and TRBJ2-1, is GAGVSQSPRYKVAKRGQDVALRCDPISGHVSLFWYQQALGQGPEFLTYFQNEAQLDKSGLPSDRFFAERPEGSVSTLKIQRTQQEDSAVYLCASSLGVHRGSSYNEQFFGPGTRLTVL.

V gene TRBV5-5 combines with J gene TRBJ1-1; D ambiguous. Germline V gives CDR1 SGHKS, CDR2 YYEKEE (reference sequence). There are 15 residues in the CDR3. V was trimmed by 4 bases and J by 5 bases, leaving 18 bases between them. CDR3 sequence (DNA): TGTGCCAGCAGCGTACCTCGAACCCTGGGGACTGAAGCTTTCTTT. This codes for CASSVPRTLGTEAFF.